This T cell receptor beta chain was sequenced in a study of cytomegalovirus exposure and HLA in healthy donors. Using immunoSEQ multiplex PCR, the repertoire was profiled, and TCRdb retains in-frame clones only, with some absent. The repertoire consists of tens of thousands of clones, with more than 80% occurring once and the leading ten covering over 3%. This clone came up once. CDR1 LNHDA and CDR2 SQIVND come from the germline V gene (reference sequence). V lost 9 bases and J 5 bases, leaving 13 bases between the germline ends. The CDR3 loop spans 12 amino acids. The donors were part of the validation cohort, which consisted of approximately 110 subjects and was separate from the first cohort of about 720 subjects.

The V call is TRBV19, the J call TRBJ2-5; D perhaps matches TRBD1 (6 bases). This receptor was taken from a man younger than 30 in good health and CMV-seronegative. Sequenced: PBMCs. As DNA, the CDR3 is TGTGCCAGCACAGGGTTGGACGAGACCCAGTACTTC. This encodes CASTGLDETQYF.